Below, one TCR beta chain is given with its context. The sample comes from a study of cytomegalovirus exposure and HLA in healthy donors. In germline, CDR1 is MNHEY, CDR2 SMNVEV (reference sequence). Deletions cut 4 bases from V and 2 bases from J, with 19 bases between. The CDR3 runs 17 residues. The PCR employed 60 Vbeta primers together with 13 Jbeta primers. This table comes from immunoSEQ multiplex PCR, and its TCRdb copy is limited to in-frame clones, with some not included. The sample includes roughly 200,000 clones, 82% of them seen just once. The chain employs TRBV27 and TRBJ2-3, with TRBD1 as a possible D gene (5 bases). The receptor comes from a woman aged 18-29 years in good health and CMV-seronegative. The sample comprised PBMCs. CDR3 amino acids: CASSSRVNTGVTDTQYF. In DNA form, the CDR3 reads TGTGCCAGCAGTTCCCGGGTCAATACAGGAGTCACAGATACGCAGTATTTT.